These 18 T cell receptor beta chains originate from one sample sequenced in a study of CD8+ T cells in alopecia areata. Extraction and reverse transcription of RNA yielded cDNA as the sequencing template. Clones were sequenced by immunoSEQ multiplex PCR, and TCRdb holds only the in-frame ones, with some missing. The sample has some 240,000 clones, approximately 52% seen once. The input for sequencing was CD4+ T cells sorted from blood, taken at week 0. The receptors derive from a human donor with alopecia areata.

This clone occurred once. The chain couples TRBV29-1 to TRBJ1-2, with D maybe TRBD1 (5 bases). There are 11 residues in the CDR3. Trimming stripped 3 bases from V and 8 bases from J, with 10 bases between. Germline CDR1 is SQVTM and CDR2 is ANQGSEA. CDR3 DNA: TGCAGCGTTGATGGGGGGTTCGGCTACACCTTC. Translated, it gives CSVDGGFGYTF.

This clone was counted only a few times. The chain has TRBV7-9 and TRBJ1-1; no clear D gene. Germline CDR1 and CDR2: SEHNR and FQNEAQ (reference sequence). V was cut by 6 bases and J by 4 bases, with 15 bases left in between. The CDR3 extends over 14 amino acids. In DNA form, the CDR3 reads TGTGCCAGCAGTCCCACGGAGGTTCCCACTGAAGCTTTCTTT. Its protein is CASSPTEVPTEAFF.

This clone appeared a few times. The chain employs TRBV9 and TRBJ2-2; D is tentatively TRBD1 or TRBD2 (5 bases each). The CDR3 sequence is 16 residues long. CDR1 is SGDLS and CDR2 is YYNGEE in the germline V gene. With 4 bases removed from V and 0 bases from J, the gap between germline ends came to 13 bases. The CDR3 sequence is CASSPSGQTNTGELFF. CDR3 sequence (DNA): TGTGCCAGCAGCCCGTCGGGGCAGACGAACACCGGGGAGCTGTTTTTT.

This clone showed up just a few times. V is TRBV28 and J is TRBJ1-5; the match to TRBD1 covers 9 bases. After removal of 4 bases from V and 2 bases from J, the junction contained 6 bases not matched to a gene. Germline V CDR1 and CDR2: MDHEN, SYDVKM. The CDR3 runs 16 residues. Written as DNA, the CDR3 is TGTGCCAGCAGTTCCTTGGGACAGGGCGGCAATCAGCCCCAGCATTTT. This encodes CASSSLGQGGNQPQHF. The variable domain in full, with the rest retrieved from reference TRBV28 and TRBJ1-5, is DVKVTQSSRYLVKRTGEKVFLECVQDMDHENMFWYRQDPGLGLRLIYFSYDVKMKEKGDIPEGYSVSREKKERFSLILESASTNQTSMYLCASSSLGQGGNQPQHFGDGTRLSIL.

V usage is TRBV18 and J usage is TRBJ2-3, with D perhaps matching TRBD1 (6 bases). From germline, CDR1 is KGHSH and CDR2 LQKENI. CDR3 size: 16 residues. The ends were cut back, 1 base at V and 2 bases at J, with 13 bases in the middle. The CDR3 reads CASSPRRDTNTDTQYF. As DNA, the CDR3 is TGTGCCAGCTCACCACGCCGGGACACCAACACAGATACGCAGTATTTT. Full variable domain (remainder filled in from reference TRBV18 and TRBJ2-3): NAGVMQNPRHLVRRRGQEARLRCSPMKGHSHVYWYRQLPEEGLKFMVYLQKENIIDESGMPKERFSAEFPKEGPSILRIQQVVRGDSAAYFCASSPRRDTNTDTQYFGPGTRLTVL.

J is TRBJ2-3 and V is TRBV6-6; the match to TRBD2 covers 7 bases. The CDR3 has 15 amino acids. The ends lost 4 bases at V and 0 bases at J; junction bases unmatched: 4. Germline V gene sequence: CDR1 MNHNY, CDR2 SVGAGI (reference sequence). The CDR3 loop is CASSSLAGSTDTQYF. The CDR3 DNA reads as TGTGCCAGCAGTTCCTTAGCGGGTAGCACAGATACGCAGTATTTT.

The J gene is TRBJ1-2, the V gene TRBV6-6; 7 positions agree with TRBD1. V was clipped by 5 bases and J by 2 bases; unmatched bases: 2. In germline, CDR1 is MNHNY, CDR2 SVGAGI (reference sequence). The CDR3 sequence is 13 residues long. CDR3 sequence reads: CASSQQGNYGYTF. The CDR3 DNA reads TGTGCCAGCAGTCAACAGGGGAACTATGGCTACACCTTC.

CDR3 loop: CASSQPLSYNEQFF. For the CDR3, the DNA is TGCGCCAGCAGCCAACCTCTTAGTTACAATGAGCAGTTCTTC. J is TRBJ2-1 and V is TRBV4-1; D is uncertain. The V end lost 2 bases, the J end lost 4 bases, and 9 bases lay between the germline ends. The CDR3 is made up of 14 amino acids. CDR1 is MGHRA, CDR2 YSYEKL, per germline.

This clone was counted a few times. The chain links TRBV9 to TRBJ1-3, with D uncertain. V was pared by 0 bases and J by 2 bases, with 9 bases between. CDR1 and CDR2 from the germline V gene are SGDLS and YYNGEE. The CDR3 totals 15 residues. As DNA, the CDR3 is TGTGCCAGCAGCGTAGGCGGGGATCCTGGAAACACCATATATTTT. Its translation is CASSVGGDPGNTIYF. The complete variable domain, with remaining parts taken from reference TRBV9 and TRBJ1-3, reads DSGVTQTPKHLITATGQRVTLRCSPRSGDLSVYWYQQSLDQGLQFLIQYYNGEERAKGNILERFSAQQFPDLHSELNLSSLELGDSALYFCASSVGGDPGNTIYFGEGSWLTVV.

The V and J genes are TRBV7-9 and TRBJ2-3; possibly TRBD1 or TRBD2 for D (5 bases each). CDR3 size: 15 residues. Germline V gene sequence: CDR1 SEHNR, CDR2 FQNEAQ (reference sequence). V was cut by 2 bases and J by 0 bases, with 9 bases left in between. The CDR3 DNA reads TGTGCCAGCAGCTTAAATTGGGGGAGCACAGATACGCAGTATTTT. It yields the protein CASSLNWGSTDTQYF.

The table lists this clone with a few counts. The J gene is TRBJ2-7, the V gene TRBV9; 10 nucleotides align to TRBD1. Trimming took 3 bases from V and 5 from J; bases not matched to a gene: 8. The germline V gene encodes CDR1 SGDLS and CDR2 YYNGEE. The CDR3 is 15 amino acids. For the CDR3, the DNA is TGTGCCAGCAGCGAGGCCCCGGGACAGGGGAACGAGCAGTACTTC. This gives the protein CASSEAPGQGNEQYF.

J is TRBJ1-3 and V is TRBV30; perhaps TRBD1 as D (5 bases). Germline loops: CDR1 GTSNPN, CDR2 SVGIG (reference sequence). The CDR3 contains 14 residues. V shed 5 bases and J shed 4 bases, with 15 bases lying between them. The CDR3 loop is CAWSPGRLGNTIYF. The CDR3 coding sequence is TGTGCCTGGTCTCCGGGACGCCTCGGAAACACCATATATTTT.

The V call is TRBV30, the J call TRBJ2-3; 12 nucleotides match TRBD2. After removal of 3 bases from V and 6 bases from J, the junction contained 4 bases not matched to a gene. The CDR3 is 14 residues long. From germline, CDR1 is GTSNPN and CDR2 SVGIG (reference sequence). The CDR3 DNA reads as TGTGCCTGGAGCCCTAGCGGGGGGGCGGATACGCAGTATTTT. This translates into CAWSPSGGADTQYF.

This clone was recorded only once. The chain uses TRBV9 and TRBJ2-7, with TRBD2 matching over 9 bases. V was pared by 5 bases and J by 6 bases, with 9 bases of the junction left unmatched. Germline CDR1 reads SGDLS; CDR2 reads YYNGEE. This CDR3 contains 14 residues. CDR3 in amino acids: CASSASGVMAEQYF. In DNA, the CDR3 is TGTGCCAGCAGTGCTAGCGGGGTCATGGCCGAGCAGTACTTC. Looking up the rest from reference TRBV9 and TRBJ2-7 gives the full variable domain: DSGVTQTPKHLITATGQRVTLRCSPRSGDLSVYWYQQSLDQGLQFLIQYYNGEERAKGNILERFSAQQFPDLHSELNLSSLELGDSALYFCASSASGVMAEQYFGPGTRLTVT.

This chain connects TRBV14 to TRBJ1-1; unclear D gene. The CDR3 has 12 amino acids. Germline-derived CDR1 and CDR2 are SGHDN and FVKESK. The V and J ends lost 4 bases and 11 bases respectively, with 14 bases between them. The CDR3 region is CASSLLLGEAFF. The CDR3 DNA reads TGTGCCAGCAGCCTCCTACTGGGAGAGGCTTTCTTT.

The chain has TRBV18 and TRBJ1-2, with TRBD1 matching over 7 bases. CDR1 is KGHSH and CDR2 is LQKENI in the germline V gene. The CDR3 covers 16 residues. Trimming took 0 bases from V and 8 from J; bases not matched to a gene: 12. CDR3 DNA sequence: TGTGCCAGCTCACCACCAAATCTAGGACAGGATAACGGCTACACCTTC. It translates to CASSPPNLGQDNGYTF.

This clone was found once. The chain employs TRBV5-1 and TRBJ2-2, with 7 bases identical to TRBD2. The germline gives CDR1 SGHRS, CDR2 YFSETQ. CDR3 size: 17 residues. The trim removed 3 bases at V and 4 bases at J, leaving 12 bases unmatched. The CDR3 loop reads CASSSHIREDATGELFF. In DNA form, the CDR3 reads TGCGCCAGCAGCTCCCACATTCGGGAGGATGCCACCGGGGAGCTGTTTTTT. Together with reference TRBV5-1 and TRBJ2-2, the CDR3 gives the full variable domain: KAGVTQTPRYLIKTRGQQVTLSCSPISGHRSVSWYQQTPGQGLQFLFEYFSETQRNKGNFPGRFSGRQFSNSRSEMNVSTLELGDSALYLCASSSHIREDATGELFFGEGSRLTVL.

The rearrangement links TRBV9 to TRBJ2-5, with 8 nucleotides matching TRBD1. The CDR3 is 15 amino acids. Germline trimming cut 4 bases from V and 5 bases from J; bases unmatched to any gene: 10. Per the germline V gene, CDR1 is SGDLS and CDR2 is YYNGEE. The CDR3 nucleotides are TGTGCCAGCAGCTTGCGGACAGGGACGACGGAGACCCAGTACTTC. It specifies CASSLRTGTTETQYF.